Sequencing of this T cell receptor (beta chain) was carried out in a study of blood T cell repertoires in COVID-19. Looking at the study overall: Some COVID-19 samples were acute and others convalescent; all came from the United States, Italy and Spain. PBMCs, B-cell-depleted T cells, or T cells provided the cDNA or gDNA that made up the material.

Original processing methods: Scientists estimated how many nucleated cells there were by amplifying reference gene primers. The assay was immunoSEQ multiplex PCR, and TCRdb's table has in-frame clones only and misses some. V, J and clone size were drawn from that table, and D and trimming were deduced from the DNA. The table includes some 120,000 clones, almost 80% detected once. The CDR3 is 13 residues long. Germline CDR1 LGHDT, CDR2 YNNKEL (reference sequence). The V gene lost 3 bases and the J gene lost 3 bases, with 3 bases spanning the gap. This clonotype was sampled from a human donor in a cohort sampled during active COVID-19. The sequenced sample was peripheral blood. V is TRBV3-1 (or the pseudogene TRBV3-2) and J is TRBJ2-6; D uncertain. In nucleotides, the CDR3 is TGTGCCAGCAGCCACTTTGGGGCCAACGTCCTGACTTTC. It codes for CASSHFGANVLTF.